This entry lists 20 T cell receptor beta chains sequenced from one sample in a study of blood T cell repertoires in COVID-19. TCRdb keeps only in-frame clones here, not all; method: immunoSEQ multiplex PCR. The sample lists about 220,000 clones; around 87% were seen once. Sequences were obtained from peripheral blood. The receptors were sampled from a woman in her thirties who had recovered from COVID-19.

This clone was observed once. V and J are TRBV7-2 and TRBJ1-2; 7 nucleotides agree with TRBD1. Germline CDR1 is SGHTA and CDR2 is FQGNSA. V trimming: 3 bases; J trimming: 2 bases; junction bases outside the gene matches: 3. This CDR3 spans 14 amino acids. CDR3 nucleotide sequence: TGTGCCAGCAGCTTCCAGACAGGGAACTATGGCTACACCTTC. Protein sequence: CASSFQTGNYGYTF.

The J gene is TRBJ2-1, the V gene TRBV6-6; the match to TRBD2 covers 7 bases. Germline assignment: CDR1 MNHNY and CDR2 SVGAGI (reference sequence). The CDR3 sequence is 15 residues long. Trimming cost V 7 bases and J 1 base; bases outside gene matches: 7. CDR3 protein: CASISGGGSYNEQFF. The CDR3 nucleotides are TGTGCCAGCATTTCAGGCGGGGGTTCCTACAATGAGCAGTTCTTC.

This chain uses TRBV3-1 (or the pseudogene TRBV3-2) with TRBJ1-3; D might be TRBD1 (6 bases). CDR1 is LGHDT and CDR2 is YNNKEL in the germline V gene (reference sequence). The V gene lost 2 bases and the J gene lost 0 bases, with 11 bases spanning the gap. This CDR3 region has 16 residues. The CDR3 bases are TGTGCCAGCAGCCAAAGAAACAGGGACTCTGGAAACACCATATATTTT. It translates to CASSQRNRDSGNTIYF.

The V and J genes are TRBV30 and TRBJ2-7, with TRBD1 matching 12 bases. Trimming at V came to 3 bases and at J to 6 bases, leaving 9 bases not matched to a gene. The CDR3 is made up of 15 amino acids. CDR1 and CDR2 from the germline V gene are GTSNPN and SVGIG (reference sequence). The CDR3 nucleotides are TGTGCCTGGAGGGTCCGGGACAGGGGGCCATTCGAGCAGTACTTC. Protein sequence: CAWRVRDRGPFEQYF.

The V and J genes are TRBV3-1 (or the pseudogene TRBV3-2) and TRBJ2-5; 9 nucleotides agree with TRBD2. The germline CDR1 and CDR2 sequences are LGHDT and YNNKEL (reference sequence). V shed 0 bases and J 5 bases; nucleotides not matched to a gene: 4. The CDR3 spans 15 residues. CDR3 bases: TGTGCCAGCAGCCAAGATGGACTAGCGTGGGAGACCCAGTACTTC. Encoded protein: CASSQDGLAWETQYF.

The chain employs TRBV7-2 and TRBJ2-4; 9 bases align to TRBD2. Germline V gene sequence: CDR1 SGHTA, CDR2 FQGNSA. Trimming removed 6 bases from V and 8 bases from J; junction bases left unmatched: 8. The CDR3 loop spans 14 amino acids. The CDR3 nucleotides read TGTGCCAGCAGTGTGGCGGGGGGGGTTGACATTCAGTACTTC. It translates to CASSVAGGVDIQYF.

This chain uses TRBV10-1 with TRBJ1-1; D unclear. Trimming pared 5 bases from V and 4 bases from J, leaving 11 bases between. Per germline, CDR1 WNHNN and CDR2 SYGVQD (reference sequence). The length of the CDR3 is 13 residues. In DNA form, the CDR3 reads TGCGCCAGCAGTCCCGGTGGGAGCACTGAAGCTTTCTTT. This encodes CASSPGGSTEAFF.

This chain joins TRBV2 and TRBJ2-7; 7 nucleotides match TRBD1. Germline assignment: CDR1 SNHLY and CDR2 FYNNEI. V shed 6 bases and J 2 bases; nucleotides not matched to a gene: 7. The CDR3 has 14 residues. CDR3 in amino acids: CASRERQGTYEQYF. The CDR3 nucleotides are TGTGCCAGCAGGGAGCGACAGGGCACCTACGAGCAGTACTTC.

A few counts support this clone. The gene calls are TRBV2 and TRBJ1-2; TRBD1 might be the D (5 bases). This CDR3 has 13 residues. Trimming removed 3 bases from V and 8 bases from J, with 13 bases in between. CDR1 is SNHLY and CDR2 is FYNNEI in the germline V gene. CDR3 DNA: TGTGCCAGCAGTGATTACGGGGCGGGAGGCTACACCTTC. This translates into CASSDYGAGGYTF.

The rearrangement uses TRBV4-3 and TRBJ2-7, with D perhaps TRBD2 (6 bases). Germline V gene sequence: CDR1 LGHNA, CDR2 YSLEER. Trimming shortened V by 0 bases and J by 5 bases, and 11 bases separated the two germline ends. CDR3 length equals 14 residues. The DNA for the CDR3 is TGCGCCAGCAGCCAAGAGTGGAGGGGCGACGAGCAGTACTTC. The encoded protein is CASSQEWRGDEQYF.

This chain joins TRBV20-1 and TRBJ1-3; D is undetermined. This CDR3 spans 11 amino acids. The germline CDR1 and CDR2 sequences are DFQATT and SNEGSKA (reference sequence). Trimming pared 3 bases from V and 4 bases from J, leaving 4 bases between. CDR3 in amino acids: CSASEGNTIYF. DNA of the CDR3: TGCAGTGCTAGCGAGGGAAACACCATATATTTT.

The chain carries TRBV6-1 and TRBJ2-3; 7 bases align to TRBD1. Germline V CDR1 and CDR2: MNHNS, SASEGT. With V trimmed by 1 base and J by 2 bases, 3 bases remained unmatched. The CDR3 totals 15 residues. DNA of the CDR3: TGTGCCAGCAGTGAAGGGACAGGCCTCACAGATACGCAGTATTTT. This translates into CASSEGTGLTDTQYF.

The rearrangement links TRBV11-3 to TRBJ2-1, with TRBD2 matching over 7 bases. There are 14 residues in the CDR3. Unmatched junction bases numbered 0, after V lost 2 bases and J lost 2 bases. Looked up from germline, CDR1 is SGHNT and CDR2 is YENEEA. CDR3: CASSLRGAYNEQFF. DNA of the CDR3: TGTGCCAGCAGCTTACGGGGGGCCTACAATGAGCAGTTCTTC.

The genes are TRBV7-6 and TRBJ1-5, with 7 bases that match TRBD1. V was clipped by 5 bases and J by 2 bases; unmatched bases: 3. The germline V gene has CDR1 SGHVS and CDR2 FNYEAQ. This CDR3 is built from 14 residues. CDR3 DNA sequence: TGTGCCAGCAGCGTAGGGGGCGGCAATCAGCCCCAGCATTTT. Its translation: CASSVGGGNQPQHF.

The chain's CDR3 is CASSLPGTGRAANGYTF. CDR3 bases: TGTGCCAGCAGCTTACCTGGGACAGGGCGCGCCGCGAATGGCTACACCTTC. This sequence joins TRBV7-2 and TRBJ1-2; 9 bases match TRBD1. CDR3 length equals 17 residues. The V gene's germline CDR1 is SGHTA and CDR2 FQGNSA. The junction had 13 bases not matched to a gene; V was cut back by 2 bases and J by 6 bases.

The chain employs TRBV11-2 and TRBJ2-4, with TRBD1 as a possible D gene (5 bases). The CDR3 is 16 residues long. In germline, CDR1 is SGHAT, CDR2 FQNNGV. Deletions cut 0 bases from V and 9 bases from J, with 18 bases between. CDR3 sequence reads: CASSLDGGHPSGIQYF. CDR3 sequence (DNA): TGTGCCAGCAGCTTAGATGGCGGACACCCCTCTGGCATTCAGTACTTC.

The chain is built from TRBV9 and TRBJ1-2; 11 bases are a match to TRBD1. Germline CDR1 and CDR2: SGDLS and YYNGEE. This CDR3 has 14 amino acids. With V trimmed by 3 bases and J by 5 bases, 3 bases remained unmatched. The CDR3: CASSAGQGGYGYTF. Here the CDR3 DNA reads TGTGCCAGCAGCGCGGGACAGGGGGGTTATGGCTACACCTTC. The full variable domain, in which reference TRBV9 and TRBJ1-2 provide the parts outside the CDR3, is DSGVTQTPKHLITATGQRVTLRCSPRSGDLSVYWYQQSLDQGLQFLIQYYNGEERAKGNILERFSAQQFPDLHSELNLSSLELGDSALYFCASSAGQGGYGYTFGSGTRLTVV.

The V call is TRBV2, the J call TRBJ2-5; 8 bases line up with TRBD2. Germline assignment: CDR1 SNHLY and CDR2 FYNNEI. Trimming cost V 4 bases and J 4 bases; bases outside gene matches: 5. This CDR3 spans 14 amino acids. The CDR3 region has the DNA TGTGCCAGCAGTGCCGGGGGGGCAGGAGAGACCCAGTACTTC. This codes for CASSAGGAGETQYF.

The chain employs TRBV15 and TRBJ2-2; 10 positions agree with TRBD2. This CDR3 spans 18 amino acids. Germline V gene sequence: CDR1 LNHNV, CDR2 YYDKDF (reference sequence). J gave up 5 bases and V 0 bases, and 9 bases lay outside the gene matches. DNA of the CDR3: TGTGCCACCAGCAGAGATGGAGCAGCGGGGGGGCATACCGGGGAGCTGTTTTTT. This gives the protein CATSRDGAAGGHTGELFF. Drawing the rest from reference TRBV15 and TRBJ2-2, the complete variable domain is DAMVIQNPRYQVTQFGKPVTLSCSQTLNHNVMYWYQQKSSQAPKLLFHYYDKDFNNEADTPDNFQSRRPNTSFCFLDIRSPGLGDTAMYLCATSRDGAAGGHTGELFFGEGSRLTVL.

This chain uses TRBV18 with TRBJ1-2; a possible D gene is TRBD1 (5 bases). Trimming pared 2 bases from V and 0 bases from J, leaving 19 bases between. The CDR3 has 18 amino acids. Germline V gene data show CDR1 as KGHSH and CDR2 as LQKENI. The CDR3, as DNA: TGTGCCAGCTCACCAAAGATTCCAGGGATCGATCCTAACTATGGCTACACCTTC. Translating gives CASSPKIPGIDPNYGYTF.